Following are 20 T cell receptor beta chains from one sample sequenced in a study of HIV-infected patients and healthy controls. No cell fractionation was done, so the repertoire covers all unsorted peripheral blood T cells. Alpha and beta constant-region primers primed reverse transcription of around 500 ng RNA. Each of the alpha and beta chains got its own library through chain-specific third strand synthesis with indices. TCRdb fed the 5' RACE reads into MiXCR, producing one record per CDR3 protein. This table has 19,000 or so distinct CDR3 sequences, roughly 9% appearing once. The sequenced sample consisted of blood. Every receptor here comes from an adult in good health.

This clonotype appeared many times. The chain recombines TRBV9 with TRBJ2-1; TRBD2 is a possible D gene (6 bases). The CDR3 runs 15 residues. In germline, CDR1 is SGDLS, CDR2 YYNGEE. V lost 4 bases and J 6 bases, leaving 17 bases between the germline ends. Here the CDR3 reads CASSRGGIRTNEQFF. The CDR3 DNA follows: TGTGCCAGCAGCCGGGGCGGGATAAGGACCAATGAGCAGTTCTTC.

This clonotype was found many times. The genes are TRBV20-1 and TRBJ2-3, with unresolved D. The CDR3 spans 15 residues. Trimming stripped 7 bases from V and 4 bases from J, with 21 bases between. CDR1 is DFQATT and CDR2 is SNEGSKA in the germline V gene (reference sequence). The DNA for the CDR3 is TGCAGTGTAGAGCCCCCGGGCGCTCGTGCAGATACGCAGTATTTT. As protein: CSVEPPGARADTQYF.

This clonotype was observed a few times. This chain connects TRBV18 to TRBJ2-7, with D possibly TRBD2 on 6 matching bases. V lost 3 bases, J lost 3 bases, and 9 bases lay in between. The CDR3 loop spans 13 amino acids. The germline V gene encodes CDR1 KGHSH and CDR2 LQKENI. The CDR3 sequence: CASSPGEVYEQYF. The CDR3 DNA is TGTGCCAGCTCACCCGGGGAGGTCTACGAGCAGTACTTC.

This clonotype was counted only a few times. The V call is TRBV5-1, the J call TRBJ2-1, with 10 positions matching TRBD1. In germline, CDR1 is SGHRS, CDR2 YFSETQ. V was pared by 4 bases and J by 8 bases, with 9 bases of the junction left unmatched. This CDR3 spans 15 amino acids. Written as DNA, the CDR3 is TGCGCCAGCAGCCCGGCAGGACAGGGGGTGGATGAGCAGTTCTTC. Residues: CASSPAGQGVDEQFF. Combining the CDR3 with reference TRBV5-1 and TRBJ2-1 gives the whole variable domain KAGVTQTPRYLIKTRGQQVTLSCSPISGHRSVSWYQQTPGQGLQFLFEYFSETQRNKGNFPGRFSGRQFSNSRSEMNVSTLELGDSALYLCASSPAGQGVDEQFFGPGTRLTVL.

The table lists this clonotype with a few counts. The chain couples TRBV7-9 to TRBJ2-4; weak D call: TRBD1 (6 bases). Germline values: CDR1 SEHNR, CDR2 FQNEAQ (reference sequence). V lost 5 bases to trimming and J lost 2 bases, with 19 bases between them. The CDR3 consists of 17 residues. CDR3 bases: TGTGCCAGCAGCCCCAACTCCGACAGGCTCTCCAAAAACATTCAGTACTTC. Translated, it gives CASSPNSDRLSKNIQYF.

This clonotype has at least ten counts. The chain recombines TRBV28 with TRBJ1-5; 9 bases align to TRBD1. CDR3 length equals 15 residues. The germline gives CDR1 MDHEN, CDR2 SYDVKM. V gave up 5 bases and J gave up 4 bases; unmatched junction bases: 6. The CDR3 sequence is CASSLPTGGNQPQHF. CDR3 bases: TGTGCCAGCAGTCTCCCGACAGGGGGGAATCAGCCCCAGCATTTT.

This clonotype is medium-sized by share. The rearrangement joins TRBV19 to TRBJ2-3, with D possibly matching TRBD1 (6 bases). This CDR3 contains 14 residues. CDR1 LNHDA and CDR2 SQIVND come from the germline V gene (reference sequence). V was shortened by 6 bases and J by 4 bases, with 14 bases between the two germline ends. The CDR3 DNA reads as TGTGCCAGTAGAAACCGAGGGGGATCAGATACGCAGTATTTT. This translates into CASRNRGGSDTQYF.

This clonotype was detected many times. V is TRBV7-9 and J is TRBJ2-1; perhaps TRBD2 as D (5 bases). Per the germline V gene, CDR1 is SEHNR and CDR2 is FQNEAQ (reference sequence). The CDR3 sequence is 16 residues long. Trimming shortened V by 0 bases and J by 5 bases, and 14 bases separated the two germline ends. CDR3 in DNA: TGTGCCAGCAGCTTAGCGTTAGCACTAGATCACAATGAGCAGTTCTTC. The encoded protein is CASSLALALDHNEQFF.

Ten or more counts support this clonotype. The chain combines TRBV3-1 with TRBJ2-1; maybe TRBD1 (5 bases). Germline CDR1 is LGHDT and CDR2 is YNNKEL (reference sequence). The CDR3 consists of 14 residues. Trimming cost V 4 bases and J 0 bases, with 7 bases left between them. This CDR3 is CASSLRGSYNEQFF. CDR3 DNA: TGTGCCAGCAGCCTAAGGGGCTCCTACAATGAGCAGTTCTTC.

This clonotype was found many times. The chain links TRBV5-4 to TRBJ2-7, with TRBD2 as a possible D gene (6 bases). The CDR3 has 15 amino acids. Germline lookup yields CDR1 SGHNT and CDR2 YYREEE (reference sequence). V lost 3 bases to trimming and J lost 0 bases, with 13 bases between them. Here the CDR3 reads CASSSTSLGSYEQYF. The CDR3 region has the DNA TGTGCCAGCAGCTCGACTAGTTTGGGCTCCTACGAGCAGTACTTC.

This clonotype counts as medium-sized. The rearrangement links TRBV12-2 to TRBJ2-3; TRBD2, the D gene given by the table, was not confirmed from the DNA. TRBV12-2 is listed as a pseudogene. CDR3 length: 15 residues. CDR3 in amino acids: CASRLLLAGTDTQYF. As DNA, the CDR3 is TGTGCAAGTCGATTACTCCTAGCGGGCACAGATACGCAGTATTTT.

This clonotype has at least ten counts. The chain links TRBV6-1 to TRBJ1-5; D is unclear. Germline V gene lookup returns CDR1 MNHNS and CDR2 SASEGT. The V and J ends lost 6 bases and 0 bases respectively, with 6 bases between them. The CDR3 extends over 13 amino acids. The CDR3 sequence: CASSELSNQPQHF. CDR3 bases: TGTGCCAGCAGCGAACTTAGCAATCAGCCCCAGCATTTT.

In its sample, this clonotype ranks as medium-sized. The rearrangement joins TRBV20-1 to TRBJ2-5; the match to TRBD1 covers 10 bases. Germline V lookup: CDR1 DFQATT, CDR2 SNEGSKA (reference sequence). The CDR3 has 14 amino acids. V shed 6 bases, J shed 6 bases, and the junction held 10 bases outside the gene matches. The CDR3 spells CSANDRGRIQTQYF. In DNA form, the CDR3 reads TGCAGTGCGAATGACAGGGGGCGCATTCAGACCCAGTACTTC.

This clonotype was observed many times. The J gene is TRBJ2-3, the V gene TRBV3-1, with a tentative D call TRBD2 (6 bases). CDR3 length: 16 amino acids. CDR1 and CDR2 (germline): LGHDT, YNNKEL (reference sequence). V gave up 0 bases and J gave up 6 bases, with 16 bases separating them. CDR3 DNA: TGTGCCAGCAGCCAAGATCCCGGGACTTCCCATGATACGCAGTATTTT. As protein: CASSQDPGTSHDTQYF.

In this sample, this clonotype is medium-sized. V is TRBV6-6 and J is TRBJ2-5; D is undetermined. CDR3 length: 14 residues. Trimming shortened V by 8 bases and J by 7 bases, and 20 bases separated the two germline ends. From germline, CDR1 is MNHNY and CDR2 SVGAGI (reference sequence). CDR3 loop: CASRKADVLGTQYF. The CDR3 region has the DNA TGTGCCAGCCGTAAGGCGGACGTCCTCGGGACCCAGTACTTC.

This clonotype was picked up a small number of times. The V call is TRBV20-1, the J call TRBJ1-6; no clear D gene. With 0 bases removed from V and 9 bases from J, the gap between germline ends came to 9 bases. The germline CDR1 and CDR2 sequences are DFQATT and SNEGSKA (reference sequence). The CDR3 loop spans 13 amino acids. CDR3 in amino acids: CSARDQLGSPLHF. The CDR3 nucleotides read TGCAGTGCTAGAGATCAGTTGGGTTCACCCCTCCACTTT.

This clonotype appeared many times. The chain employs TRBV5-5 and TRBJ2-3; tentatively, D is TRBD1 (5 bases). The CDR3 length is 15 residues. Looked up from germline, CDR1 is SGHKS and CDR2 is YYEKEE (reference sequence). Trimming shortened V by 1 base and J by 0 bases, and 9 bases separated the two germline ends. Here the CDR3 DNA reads TGTGCCAGCAGCTTGATATCAGGGAGCACAGATACGCAGTATTTT. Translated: CASSLISGSTDTQYF. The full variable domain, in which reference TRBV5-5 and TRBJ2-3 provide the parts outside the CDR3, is DAGVTQSPTHLIKTRGQQVTLRCSPISGHKSVSWYQQVLGQGPQFIFQYYEKEERGRGNFPDRFSARQFPNYSSELNVNALLLGDSALYLCASSLISGSTDTQYFGPGTRLTVL.

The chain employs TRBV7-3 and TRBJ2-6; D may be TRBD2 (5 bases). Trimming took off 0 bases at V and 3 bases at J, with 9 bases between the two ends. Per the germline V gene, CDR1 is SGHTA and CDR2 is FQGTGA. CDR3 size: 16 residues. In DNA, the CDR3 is TGTGCCAGCAGCTTAACGGGAGTTGATGGGGCCAACGTCCTGACTTTC. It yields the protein CASSLTGVDGANVLTF. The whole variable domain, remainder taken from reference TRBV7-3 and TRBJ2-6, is GAGVSQTPSNKVTEKGKYVELRCDPISGHTALYWYRQSLGQGPEFLIYFQGTGAADDSGLPNDRFFAVRPEGSVSTLKIQRTERGDSAVYLCASSLTGVDGANVLTFGAGSRLTVL.

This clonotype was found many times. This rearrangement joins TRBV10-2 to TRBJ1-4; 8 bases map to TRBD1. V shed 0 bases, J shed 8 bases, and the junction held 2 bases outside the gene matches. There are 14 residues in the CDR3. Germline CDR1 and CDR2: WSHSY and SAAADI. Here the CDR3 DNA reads TGCGCCAGCAGTGAGTCCAGGGGGCGAGAAAAACTGTTTTTT. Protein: CASSESRGREKLFF.

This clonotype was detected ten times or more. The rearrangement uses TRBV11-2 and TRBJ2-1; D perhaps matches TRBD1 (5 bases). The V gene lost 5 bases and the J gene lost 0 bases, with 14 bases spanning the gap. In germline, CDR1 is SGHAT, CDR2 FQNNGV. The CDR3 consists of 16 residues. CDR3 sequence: CASSHWQGSSYNEQFF. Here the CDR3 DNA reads TGTGCCAGCAGCCATTGGCAGGGCAGCTCCTACAATGAGCAGTTCTTC.